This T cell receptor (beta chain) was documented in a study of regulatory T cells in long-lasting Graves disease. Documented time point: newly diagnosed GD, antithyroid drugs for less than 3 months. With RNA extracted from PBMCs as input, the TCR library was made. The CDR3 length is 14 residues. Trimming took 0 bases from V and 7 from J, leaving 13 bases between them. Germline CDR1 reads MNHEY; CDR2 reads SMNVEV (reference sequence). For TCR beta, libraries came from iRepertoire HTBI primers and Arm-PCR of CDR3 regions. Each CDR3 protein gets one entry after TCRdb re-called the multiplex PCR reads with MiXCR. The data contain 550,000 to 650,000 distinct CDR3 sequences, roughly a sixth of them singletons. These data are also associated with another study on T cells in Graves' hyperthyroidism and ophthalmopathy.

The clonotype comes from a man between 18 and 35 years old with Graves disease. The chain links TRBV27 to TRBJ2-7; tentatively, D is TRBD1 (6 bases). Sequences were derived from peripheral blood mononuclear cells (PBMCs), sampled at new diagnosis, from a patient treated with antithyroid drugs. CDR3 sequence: CASSLSPRGREQYF. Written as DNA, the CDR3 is TGTGCCAGCAGTTTATCGCCCAGGGGTAGGGAGCAGTACTTC.